The 25 T cell receptor beta chains reported below all come from one sample, sequenced in a study of cytomegalovirus exposure and HLA in healthy donors. Vbeta (60) and Jbeta (13) primers were used in the PCR. Using immunoSEQ multiplex PCR, the repertoire was profiled, and TCRdb retains in-frame clones only, with some absent. Seen here are some 120,000 clones, under 85% observed once, and the top ten hold approximately 3.9%. The sequencing sample was made of PBMCs. These receptors were obtained from a woman between 50 and 59 years old in good health and CMV-seropositive.

This rearrangement joins TRBV9 to TRBJ1-1, with D possibly TRBD1 on 6 matching bases. CDR1 and CDR2 from the germline V gene are SGDLS and YYNGEE. V lost 0 bases to trimming and J lost 8 bases, with 23 bases between them. This CDR3 spans 17 amino acids. DNA for the CDR3: TGTGCCAGCAGCGTAGTCCCTATACAGGGATTGGCGGCAGAAGCTTTCTTT. This gives the protein CASSVVPIQGLAAEAFF.

The rearrangement uses TRBV11-2 and TRBJ1-4, with TRBD1 as a possible D gene (5 bases). This CDR3 contains 14 residues. The ends were cut back, 2 bases at V and 3 bases at J, with 7 bases in the middle. The germline V gene encodes CDR1 SGHAT and CDR2 FQNNGV. CDR3 residues: CASSLRGSNEKLFF. For the CDR3, the DNA is TGTGCCAGCAGCTTACGGGGGTCTAATGAAAAACTGTTTTTT.

The V call is TRBV2, the J call TRBJ2-2; 10 bases match TRBD2. The V gene's germline CDR1 is SNHLY and CDR2 FYNNEI. The V gene end was trimmed by 4 bases and the J gene end by 8 bases; junction bases not matched to a gene: 13. The CDR3 is 17 residues long. The chain's CDR3 is CASSVIAGGPLEGELFF. The CDR3 nucleotides read TGTGCCAGCAGTGTGATAGCGGGGGGACCTCTAGAAGGGGAGCTGTTTTTT.

The chain uses TRBV5-4 and TRBJ2-7; D gene unclear. CDR1 and CDR2 from the germline V gene are SGHNT and YYREEE (reference sequence). Trimming pared 4 bases from V and 0 bases from J, leaving 8 bases between. The CDR3 loop spans 13 amino acids. The CDR3 protein is CASSEHPSYEQYF. The CDR3 DNA sequence: TGTGCCAGCAGCGAGCACCCCTCCTACGAGCAGTACTTC.

The chain employs TRBV5-4 and TRBJ2-3; 10 nucleotides line up with TRBD2. CDR1 is SGHNT, CDR2 YYREEE, per germline (reference sequence). The CDR3 is made up of 17 amino acids. Trimming at V came to 1 base and at J to 5 bases, leaving 10 bases not matched to a gene. The CDR3 bases are TGTGCCAGCAGCTTGCGGCCCGGCGCTAGCGGGGGAGATACGCAGTATTTT. This encodes CASSLRPGASGGDTQYF.

This clone was counted a few times. The chain carries TRBV6-6 and TRBJ1-2; no reliable D call. Per the germline V gene, CDR1 is MNHNY and CDR2 is SVGAGI (reference sequence). This CDR3 has 15 residues. The V and J ends lost 3 bases and 1 base respectively, with 12 bases between them. CDR3 sequence reads: CASSYPAGSNYGYTF. Here the CDR3 DNA reads TGTGCCAGCAGTTATCCAGCAGGTAGTAACTATGGCTACACCTTC.

The chain uses TRBV28 and TRBJ1-5; D is undetermined. Germline-derived CDR1 and CDR2 are MDHEN and SYDVKM. The V end lost 5 bases, the J end lost 4 bases, and 12 bases lay between the germline ends. The length of the CDR3 is 14 residues. CDR3 loop: CASSRRWRNQPQHF. CDR3 bases: TGTGCCAGCAGTCGGAGATGGAGAAATCAGCCCCAGCATTTT.

V and J are TRBV5-4 and TRBJ2-1; no definite D call. With 1 base removed from V and 3 bases from J, the gap between germline ends came to 11 bases. Germline V gives CDR1 SGHNT, CDR2 YYREEE (reference sequence). This CDR3 region has 15 residues. CDR3 loop: CASSLLGEDYNEQFF. The CDR3 DNA reads as TGTGCCAGCAGCTTGTTGGGCGAAGACTACAATGAGCAGTTCTTC.

The genes are TRBV7-2 and TRBJ1-5; 8 nucleotides agree with TRBD1. Per the germline V gene, CDR1 is SGHTA and CDR2 is FQGNSA. Losses at the gene ends were 10 bases for V and 0 bases for J; bases not matched to a gene: 5. The CDR3 is made up of 14 amino acids. The CDR3 is CATTGTGSNQPQHF. CDR3 DNA: TGTGCCACCACGGGGACAGGTAGCAATCAGCCCCAGCATTTT.

The chain is built from TRBV15 and TRBJ2-1; 9 bases match TRBD1. CDR3 length: 18 residues. V was clipped by 1 base and J by 3 bases; unmatched bases: 10. Germline V gives CDR1 LNHNV, CDR2 YYDKDF (reference sequence). DNA of the CDR3: TGTGCCACCAGCAGAGGTATACAGGGGGCCCCCCGCTACAATGAGCAGTTCTTC. Translated, it gives CATSRGIQGAPRYNEQFF.

In this sample, this clone turned up once. This chain uses TRBV9 with TRBJ2-5; TRBD1 aligns across 8 bases. Per germline, CDR1 SGDLS and CDR2 YYNGEE. The CDR3 covers 14 residues. Germline trimming cut 4 bases from V and 4 bases from J; bases unmatched to any gene: 6. This CDR3 is CASSSRTGLETQYF. For the CDR3, the DNA is TGTGCCAGCAGCTCCCGGACAGGGTTAGAGACCCAGTACTTC.

V gene TRBV7-9 combines with J gene TRBJ2-3; 10 bases align to TRBD1. The CDR3 loop spans 15 amino acids. Trimming cost V 8 bases and J 2 bases; bases outside gene matches: 7. Germline V lookup: CDR1 SEHNR, CDR2 FQNEAQ (reference sequence). Written as DNA, the CDR3 is TGTGCCAGCGGCTCCGGGACAGGGGTCACAGATACGCAGTATTTT. This codes for CASGSGTGVTDTQYF. Complete variable domain (other parts from reference TRBV7-9 and TRBJ2-3): DTGVSQNPRHKITKRGQNVTFRCDPISEHNRLYWYRQTLGQGPEFLTYFQNEAQLEKSRLLSDRFSAERPKGSFSTLEIQRTEQGDSAMYLCASGSGTGVTDTQYFGPGTRLTVL.

The chain joins TRBV7-9 to TRBJ1-5, with TRBD1 matching over 8 bases. Looked up from germline, CDR1 is SEHNR and CDR2 is FQNEAQ (reference sequence). The trim removed 5 bases at V and 1 base at J, leaving 7 bases unmatched. The CDR3 is 16 residues long. The CDR3 DNA follows: TGTGCCAGCAGCCCCCGTACAGGGGGAAGCAATCAGCCCCAGCATTTT. Protein product: CASSPRTGGSNQPQHF.

The chain is built from TRBV5-4 and TRBJ2-1; tentatively, D is TRBD2 (5 bases). This CDR3 contains 14 residues. Trimming took 0 bases from V and 15 from J, leaving 19 bases between them. CDR1 and CDR2 (germline): SGHNT, YYREEE (reference sequence). The CDR3 spells CASSLDLADSGAFF. CDR3 bases: TGTGCCAGCAGCTTGGACCTAGCCGACTCCGGAGCGTTCTTC. The full variable domain, in which reference TRBV5-4 and TRBJ2-1 provide the parts outside the CDR3, is ETGVTQSPTHLIKTRGQQVTLRCSSQSGHNTVSWYQQALGQGPQFIFQYYREEENGRGNFPPRFSGLQFPNYSSELNVNALELDDSALYLCASSLDLADSGAFFGPGTRLTVL.

The rearrangement uses TRBV7-2 and TRBJ1-5; D gene unclear. Trimming shortened V by 0 bases and J by 3 bases, and 3 bases separated the two germline ends. The length of the CDR3 is 13 residues. The germline gives CDR1 SGHTA, CDR2 FQGNSA. CDR3 region: CASSLALNQPQHF. CDR3 DNA sequence: TGTGCCAGCAGCTTAGCCCTCAATCAGCCCCAGCATTTT. The variable domain in full, completed from reference TRBV7-2 and TRBJ1-5, reads GAGVSQSPSNKVTEKGKDVELRCDPISGHTALYWYRQSLGQGLEFLIYFQGNSAPDKSGLPSDRFSAERTGGSVSTLTIQRTQQEDSAVYLCASSLALNQPQHFGDGTRLSIL.

J is TRBJ2-1 and V is TRBV9, with TRBD2 matching over 7 bases. Germline CDR1 and CDR2: SGDLS and YYNGEE. The V gene end was trimmed by 3 bases and the J gene end by 7 bases; junction bases not matched to a gene: 7. This CDR3 region has 14 residues. The CDR3 reads CASSGPSGGNEQFF. DNA of the CDR3: TGTGCCAGCAGCGGACCCTCGGGGGGAAATGAGCAGTTCTTC.

CDR3 nucleotide sequence: TGTGCCAGCAGCCCCTCCCTCCTGAACACTGAAGCTTTCTTT. Protein product: CASSPSLLNTEAFF. The chain uses TRBV7-3 and TRBJ1-1; no clear D gene. Germline lookup yields CDR1 SGHTA and CDR2 FQGTGA. The CDR3 loop spans 14 amino acids. V was shortened by 5 bases and J by 0 bases, with 10 bases between the two germline ends.

The rearrangement uses TRBV7-7 and TRBJ2-1, with 12 bases matching TRBD1. Unmatched junction bases numbered 9, after V lost 7 bases and J lost 8 bases. Germline V gene lookup returns CDR1 SSHAT and CDR2 FNYEAQ (reference sequence). This CDR3 contains 15 residues. The CDR3 nucleotides read TGTGCCAGCACCGAGGGGACAGGGGGCTTGCATGAGCAGTTCTTC. As protein: CASTEGTGGLHEQFF.

J is TRBJ1-2 and V is TRBV20-1; no definite D call. The CDR3 is 11 amino acids. Trimming took off 3 bases at V and 5 bases at J, with 7 bases between the two ends. Germline V gene sequence: CDR1 DFQATT, CDR2 SNEGSKA (reference sequence). The CDR3 nucleotides are TGCAGTGCTAGCCGAGAATATGGCTACACCTTC. Protein: CSASREYGYTF.

This clone was counted between two and nine times. The V gene is TRBV5-1, the J gene TRBJ2-2; 7 positions match TRBD1. CDR3 length: 14 residues. The V gene end was trimmed by 4 bases and the J gene end by 4 bases; junction bases not matched to a gene: 4. Per the germline V gene, CDR1 is SGHRS and CDR2 is YFSETQ. CDR3 bases: TGCGCCAGCAGCATAGGGACAGTCACCGGGGAGCTGTTTTTT. Translation gives CASSIGTVTGELFF.

The genes are TRBV5-4 and TRBJ2-7; 9 bases map to TRBD2. CDR1 SGHNT and CDR2 YYREEE come from the germline V gene (reference sequence). The CDR3 sequence is 17 residues long. Trimming cost V 3 bases and J 0 bases; bases outside gene matches: 10. The CDR3 reads CASSSGGGAPLSYEQYF. CDR3 coding DNA: TGTGCCAGCAGCTCGGGCGGGGGGGCCCCCCTCTCCTACGAGCAGTACTTC. The entire variable domain, with the rest obtained from reference TRBV5-4 and TRBJ2-7, is as follows: ETGVTQSPTHLIKTRGQQVTLRCSSQSGHNTVSWYQQALGQGPQFIFQYYREEENGRGNFPPRFSGLQFPNYSSELNVNALELDDSALYLCASSSGGGAPLSYEQYFGPGTRLTVT.

This clone turned up a few times. V usage is TRBV6-5 and J usage is TRBJ1-2; 10 bases agree with TRBD1. Losses at the gene ends were 6 bases for V and 8 bases for J; bases not matched to a gene: 12. The CDR3 extends over 15 amino acids. Germline V gene lookup returns CDR1 MNHEY and CDR2 SVGAGI. In nucleotides, the CDR3 is TGTGCCAGCAGCTCGCCGGGACAGGGGATGGGGGGCTACACCTTC. Translation: CASSSPGQGMGGYTF.

The V gene is TRBV6-1, the J gene TRBJ1-4, with TRBD1 matching 9 bases. Per the germline V gene, CDR1 is MNHNS and CDR2 is SASEGT. The CDR3 runs 14 residues. Trimming removed 6 bases from V and 7 bases from J; junction bases left unmatched: 6. CDR3 sequence: CASSPNRGLEKLFF. The CDR3 DNA reads TGTGCCAGCAGCCCAAACAGGGGGCTTGAAAAACTGTTTTTT.

The V call is TRBV28, the J call TRBJ2-7; D is unclear. Germline V CDR1 and CDR2: MDHEN, SYDVKM. Trimming shortened V by 2 bases and J by 1 base, and 12 bases separated the two germline ends. This CDR3 spans 15 amino acids. DNA of the CDR3: TGTGCCAGCAGTTTAGGTGGCAGGTCATCCTACGAGCAGTACTTC. Residues: CASSLGGRSSYEQYF.

The chain couples TRBV10-1 to TRBJ2-7, with TRBD2 matching 10 bases. The J segment lost 7 bases and the V segment lost 5 bases, leaving 5 bases of the junction unmatched. The CDR3 is 13 residues long. Germline CDR1 is WNHNN and CDR2 is SYGVQD (reference sequence). The CDR3 DNA follows: TGCGCCAGCAGTTTAGCGGGGGGCCAGGAGCAGTACTTC. The encoded protein is CASSLAGGQEQYF.